Presented here are 11 T cell receptor beta chains from one specimen sequenced in a study of blood T cells in healthy people across ages. The use of a sample-barcoded 5' primer and a J-beta primer mix characterized a second PCR of roughly 6 to 11 cycles. TCRdb reanalysed the 5' RACE reads using MiXCR and keeps one entry per CDR3 protein. The sample lists about 570,000 distinct CDR3 sequences, 25% to 30% occurring once. Sequences were obtained from blood. The origin of the receptors is a woman in her seventies in good health.

This clonotype was seen only a few times. The chain joins TRBV5-1 to TRBJ2-3; 12 bases match TRBD2. CDR3 size: 17 residues. The ends lost 0 bases at V and 3 bases at J; junction bases unmatched: 5. Looked up from germline, CDR1 is SGHRS and CDR2 is YFSETQ. CDR3 loop: CASSLALTSGGTDTQYF. The CDR3 bases are TGCGCCAGCAGCTTGGCCTTGACTAGCGGGGGAACAGATACGCAGTATTTT.

This clonotype showed up just a few times. V and J are TRBV30 and TRBJ2-7; TRBD1 agrees at 7 bases. J lost 3 bases, V lost 2 bases, and 4 bases had no gene match. The length of the CDR3 is 13 residues. Germline-derived CDR1 and CDR2 are GTSNPN and SVGIG (reference sequence). CDR3 nucleotides: TGTGCCTGGAGTATTGGGACAGTCTACGAGCAGTACTTC. This encodes CAWSIGTVYEQYF.

There are a few counts of this clonotype. The V gene is TRBV11-2, the J gene TRBJ2-2; the D is unclear. This CDR3 comprises 12 residues. Germline assignment: CDR1 SGHAT and CDR2 FQNNGV. Trimming left V 7 bases short and J 8 bases short, with 11 bases between. The CDR3 sequence is CASNPLGGELFF. The CDR3 bases are TGTGCCAGCAACCCCCTAGGGGGGGAGCTGTTTTTT.

V gene TRBV12-3 or TRBV12-4 combines with J gene TRBJ2-5; 12 bases line up with TRBD2. V lost 4 bases and J lost 2; bases outside the gene matches: 8. The CDR3 runs to 17 residues. The CDR3 region is CASSSGLAGPGQETQYF. CDR3 DNA sequence: TGTGCCAGCAGTTCCGGACTAGCGGGGCCTGGACAAGAGACCCAGTACTTC.

The chain couples TRBV7-3 to TRBJ2-7, with D perhaps assigned TRBD1 or TRBD2 (6 bases each). Germline CDR1 reads SGHTA; CDR2 reads FQGTGA. The length of the CDR3 is 16 residues. The V and J ends lost 1 base and 2 bases respectively, with 15 bases between them. The CDR3 here is CASSLKGGYVTYEQYF. The CDR3 coding sequence is TGTGCCAGCAGCTTAAAAGGGGGGTACGTTACCTACGAGCAGTACTTC.

In its sample, this clonotype was seen a few times. The CDR3 coding sequence is TGTGCCAGCAGTGAATTGGGGGGAATGAGCAATCAGCCCCAGCATTTT. This gives the protein CASSELGGMSNQPQHF. The chain employs TRBV2 and TRBJ1-5; D might be TRBD1 (5 bases). The germline V gene encodes CDR1 SNHLY and CDR2 FYNNEI. The CDR3 spans 16 residues. V was cut by 2 bases and J by 1 base, with 12 bases left in between.

The V and J genes are TRBV6-5 and TRBJ2-1, with TRBD2 matching over 7 bases. CDR3 size: 14 residues. The germline gives CDR1 MNHEY, CDR2 SVGAGI. The junction had 6 bases not matched to a gene; V was cut back by 7 bases and J by 3 bases. The CDR3 region is CASTLGGGYNEQFF. In DNA form, the CDR3 reads TGTGCCAGCACCCTGGGGGGGGGCTACAATGAGCAGTTCTTC.

The rearrangement links TRBV20-1 to TRBJ1-1, with TRBD1 matching over 9 bases. CDR3 length: 12 residues. V was clipped by 3 bases and J by 4 bases; unmatched bases: 0. Looked up from germline, CDR1 is DFQATT and CDR2 is SNEGSKA (reference sequence). The CDR3 spells CSARTGGTEAFF. The DNA of the CDR3 is TGCAGTGCTAGGACAGGGGGCACTGAAGCTTTCTTT.

The chain links TRBV12-3 or TRBV12-4 to TRBJ1-2, with D hard to call. The CDR3 has 15 amino acids. V lost 7 bases to trimming and J lost 4 bases, with 19 bases between them. CDR3 sequence (DNA): TGTGCCAGCATCTCAAATTCGGGCAGTGGCTATGGCTACACCTTC. Protein product: CASISNSGSGYGYTF.

This clonotype came up a few times. The rearrangement uses TRBV5-1 and TRBJ1-4, with D perhaps TRBD1 (6 bases). Between the trimmed V and J ends, which lost 6 bases and 8 bases, there was a span of 20 bases. From germline, CDR1 is SGHRS and CDR2 YFSETQ. The CDR3 consists of 15 residues. CDR3 region: CASTLGGGFDEKLFF. CDR3 in DNA: TGCGCCAGCACCCTGGGAGGGGGGTTTGACGAAAAACTGTTTTTT.

This clonotype turned up a few times. The gene calls are TRBV24-1 and TRBJ2-5; TRBD2 matches 10 bases. The V gene end was trimmed by 5 bases and the J gene end by 2 bases; junction bases not matched to a gene: 4. CDR3 length equals 15 residues. Germline CDR1 reads KGHDR; CDR2 reads SFDVKD. Written as DNA, the CDR3 is TGTGCCACCAGTGGGGCTAGCGGGGGTCAAGAGACCCAGTACTTC. Its translation: CATSGASGGQETQYF.